Here is one TCR beta chain with its context. In this sample, this clonotype turned up many times. The antigen it recognizes is unknown. Base quality data are lacking; no much larger clone is found one base away. The sample's time point, from its label and the paper: sample taken at primary tumor resection. Donors were around 69 patients with early-stage, untreated non-small cell lung cancer from the lung TRACERx cohort. For TCR sequencing, whole RNA was extracted from tumor and nontumor lung tissue, or from cryopreserved PBMC samples, and no cell sorting was done. Only patients for whom sufficient RNA was available from at least two tumor regions were selected for TCR sequencing. CDR1 and CDR2, looked up from the germline V gene, are ENHRY and SYGVKD. The CDR3 covers 12 residues, taking in both the cysteine and the phenylalanine. Only CDR3 DNA remains: 36 bases, in frame from the first base. V drops 4 bases and J drops 7 bases, leaving 10 bases in between.

The data stem from a study of spatial heterogeneity in lung cancer (dated by TCRdb to between 2018 and 2020). About the full investigation: Beta-chain transcripts were consistently detected in greater numbers than alpha-chain transcripts, which likely reflects a higher abundance of beta-chain transcripts. In the raw uncorrected reads, each unique combination of TCR and UMI appeared more than ten times on average. TCR alpha and beta repertoires were quantitatively compared across multiple tumor regions, matched nontumor lung and blood in non-small cell lung cancer. TCR repertoire features were related to nonsynonymous mutation counts determined by whole-exome sequencing of tumor tissue. Both alpha and beta chains were TCR-sequenced in samples taken at surgery, namely 220 tumor regions, around 64 matched nontumor lung samples and 50 to 60 PBMC samples. What the authors observed across the whole study: Additional single-cell paired TCR alpha and beta sequencing was considered necessary to confirm, at a functional level, the hypothesis that regional TCRs recognize regional mutations. Ubiquitous expanded tumor TCRs showed up in blood more often at tumor resection than at routine follow-up.

The library was built by means of 5' RACE. Reads for this sample came from a NextSeq 500. The TCR library protocol attached a unique molecular identifier to each TCR cDNA molecule to allow correction of PCR and sequencing errors. On the study's bioinformatics: Decombinator tools were used for TCR identification, UMI-based error correction and CDR3 extraction. Expanded TCRs were defined as those above a frequency of 2 per 1,000, corresponding to the top 1% of the tumor frequency distribution. Rényi diversity was computed with the R vegan package after subsampling each repertoire 100 times to 5,000 TCRs. CDR3 similarity networks were constructed using string-kernel similarity of amino acid triplets, with links drawn between CDR3s whose pairwise similarity was above 0.82. TCRdb reworked the public reads: Q25 trimming with fastp, MiXCR clone assembly, productive beta chains retained. Each CDR3 protein appears once, grouped with its most common genes and DNA. TCRdb's processing, not the study's, gives the V and J calls here. For this sample there are about 27,000 distinct CDR3 sequences; around 7% appear just once. The biggest ten clones account for 14% of the sample.

The chain is made from TRBV10-3 and TRBJ2-5; TRBD2 is possibly the D segment (5 matching bases). The sample consisted of PBMCs, taken at surgery. The clonotype was recovered from a male donor with early-stage non-small cell lung cancer. The CDR3 is CAISAGEGTQYF. The nucleotides read TGTGCCATCAGTGCCGGGGAAGGGACCCAGTACTTC.